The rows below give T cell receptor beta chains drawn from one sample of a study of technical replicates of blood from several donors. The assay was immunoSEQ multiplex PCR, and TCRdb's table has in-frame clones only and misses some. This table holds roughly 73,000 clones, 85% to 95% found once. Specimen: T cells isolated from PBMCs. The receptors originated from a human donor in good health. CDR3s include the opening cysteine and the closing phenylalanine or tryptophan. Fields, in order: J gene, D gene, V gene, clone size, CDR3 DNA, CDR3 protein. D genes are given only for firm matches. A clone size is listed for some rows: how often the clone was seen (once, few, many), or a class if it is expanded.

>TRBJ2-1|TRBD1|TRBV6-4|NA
TGTGCCAGGGGATCCGGGACAGGGGTTAATGAGCAGTTCTTC
CARGSGTGVNEQFF
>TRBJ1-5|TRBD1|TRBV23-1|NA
TGCGCCAGCAGTCTCTTACGGGACAGGGCCGAGAATCAGCCCCAGCATTTT
CASSLLRDRAENQPQHF
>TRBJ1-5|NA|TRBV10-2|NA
TGCGCCAGCAGTGAGTCGACGGGAGGGCCCCAGCATTTT
CASSESTGGPQHF
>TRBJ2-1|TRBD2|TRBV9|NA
TGTGCCAGCAGCGGGCCGGGACTAGCGGGAGGTGAGCAGTTCTTC
CASSGPGLAGGEQFF
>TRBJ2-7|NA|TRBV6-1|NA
TGTGCCAGCAGTGCGATAGGGGTTGGCCACGAGCAGTACTTC
CASSAIGVGHEQYF
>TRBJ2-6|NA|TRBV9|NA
TGTGCCAGCAGCTCCGACAGGGGAGGGTCGTCTGGGGCCAACGTCCTGACTTTC
CASSSDRGGSSGANVLTF
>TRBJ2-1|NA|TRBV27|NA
TGTGCCAGCACGCGACAGAGTAACAATGAGCAGTTCTTC
CASTRQSNNEQFF
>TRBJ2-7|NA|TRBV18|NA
TGTGCCAGCTCACCGTCTGGGAGCTCCTACGAGCAGTACTTC
CASSPSGSSYEQYF
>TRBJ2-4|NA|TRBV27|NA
TGTGCCAGCAGCGACCTGACAGGACGACGAGGAAACATTCAGTACTTC
CASSDLTGRRGNIQYF
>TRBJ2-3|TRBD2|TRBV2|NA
TGTGCCAGCGCGGGAGATCTACGTTCCGGGAGGGCCAGGGATACGCAGTATTTT
CASAGDLRSGRARDTQYF
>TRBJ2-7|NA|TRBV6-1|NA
TGTGCCAGCAGTGCACCAATAGACAAGACCTACGAGCAGTACTTC
CASSAPIDKTYEQYF
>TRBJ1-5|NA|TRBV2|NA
TGTGCCAGCAGTGAAGCGCAGGGGTCGGGACAGCCCCAGCATTTT
CASSEAQGSGQPQHF
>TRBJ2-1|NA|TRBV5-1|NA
TGCGCCAGCAGCTTGGGGGTGGACAGCAACAATGAGCAGTTCTTC
CASSLGVDSNNEQFF
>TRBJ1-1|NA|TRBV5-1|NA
TGCGCCAGCAGCACCTTTTCAGGGGCGCTGAACACTGAAGCTTTCTTT
CASSTFSGALNTEAFF
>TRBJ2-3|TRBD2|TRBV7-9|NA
TGTGCCAGCAGCTCTCTCGCAGCGGGGGGCATGGATACGCAGTATTTT
CASSSLAAGGMDTQYF
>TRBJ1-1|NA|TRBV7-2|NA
TGTGCCAGCAGCTCCTCCGGGACAACGAACACTGAAGCTTTCTTT
CASSSSGTTNTEAFF
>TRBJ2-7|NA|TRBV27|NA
TGTGCCAGCAGTTTAGGCGGCGAGCAGTACTTC
CASSLGGEQYF
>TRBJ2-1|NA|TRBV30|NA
TGTGCCTGGAGAGCGGACTCCTACAATGAGCAGTTCTTC
CAWRADSYNEQFF
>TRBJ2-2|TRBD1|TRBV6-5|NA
TGTGCCAGCAGTTACTACAGGGGGCGAGGCACCGGGGAGCTGTTTTTT
CASSYYRGRGTGELFF
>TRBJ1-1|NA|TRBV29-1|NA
TGCAGCGTGCCAGGGTCCACTGAAGCTTTCTTT
CSVPGSTEAFF
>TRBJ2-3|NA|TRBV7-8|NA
TGTGCCAGCAGCTTAGCGGCGGGGATAGGGAGATCTAGCACAGATACGCAGTATTTT
CASSLAAGIGRSSTDTQYF
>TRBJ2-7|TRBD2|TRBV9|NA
TGTGCCAGCAGCAGGAGGGAGCGGGGGGTCTACGAGCAGTACTTC
CASSRRERGVYEQYF
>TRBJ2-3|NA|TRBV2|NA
TGTGCCAGCAAGCGAGAACTAAGAACAGATACGCAGTATTTT
CASKRELRTDTQYF
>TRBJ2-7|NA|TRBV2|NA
TGTGCCAGCATCCCTCTCGGCAGGGTCGAGCAGTACTTC
CASIPLGRVEQYF
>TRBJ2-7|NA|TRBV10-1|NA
TGCGCCAGCAGTGAGTCGGGGGCCGGAGCCTACGAGCAGTACTTC
CASSESGAGAYEQYF
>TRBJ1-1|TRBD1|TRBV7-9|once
TGTGCCAGCAGCCACCGGGACAGGGATTGGAACACTGAAGCTTTCTTT
CASSHRDRDWNTEAFF
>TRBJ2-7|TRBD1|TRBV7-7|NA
TGTGCTAGCAGCTTGGACAGGGGCTACGAGCAGTACTTC
CASSLDRGYEQYF
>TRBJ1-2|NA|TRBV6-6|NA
TGTGCCAGCAGTTCTCTACTCACAGATTATGGCTACACCTTC
CASSSLLTDYGYTF
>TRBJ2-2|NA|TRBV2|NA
TGTGCCAGCAGTGAAAGACTTAACACCGGGGAGCTGTTTTTT
CASSERLNTGELFF
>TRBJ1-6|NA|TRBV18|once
TGTGCCAGCTCACCATCAGGGAATTTCAATTCACCCCTCCACTTT
CASSPSGNFNSPLHF
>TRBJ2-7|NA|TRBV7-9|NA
TGTGCCAGCAGCTTAGCGCGGGTAGAGCAGTACTTC
CASSLARVEQYF
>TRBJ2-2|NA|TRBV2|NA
TGTGCCAGCAGCCCCCTAGGGGGTAGGAACACCGGGGAGCTGTTTTTT
CASSPLGGRNTGELFF
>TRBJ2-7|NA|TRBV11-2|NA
TGTGCCAGCAGCTTAGTTGGGCAGCATTCCTACGAGCAGTACTTC
CASSLVGQHSYEQYF
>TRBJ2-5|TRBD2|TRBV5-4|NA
TGTGCCAGCAGCTTAAAAACTAGCGGGAGAGGGGAGACCCAGTACTTC
CASSLKTSGRGETQYF
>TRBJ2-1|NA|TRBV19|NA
TGTGCCAGTAGTATAGGTAGCGACCACAATGAGCAGTTCTTC
CASSIGSDHNEQFF
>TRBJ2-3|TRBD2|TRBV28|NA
TGTGCCAGCAGTGTACTAGCGGGATCCACAGATACGCAGTATTTT
CASSVLAGSTDTQYF
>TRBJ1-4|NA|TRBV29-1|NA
TGCAGCGTTGCCTATGTCACTAATGAAAAACTGTTTTTT
CSVAYVTNEKLFF